Below are 21 T cell receptor beta chains sequenced from a single sample in a study of T cell responses to AZD1222 COVID-19 vaccine. Clones were read by immunoSEQ multiplex PCR, and TCRdb kept only the in-frame ones, dropping some. Of fewer than 110,000 clones in the sample, about 90% are singletons; the top ten hold approximately 8.9%. The sample was peripheral blood, taken 28 days after the second AZD1222 dose. These receptors were taken from an adult who received the AZD1222 COVID-19 vaccine.

This clone was found once. The gene calls are TRBV9 and TRBJ1-6; D is uncertain. CDR3 length: 13 amino acids. V lost 0 bases and J lost 8, with 6 bases in between. The germline V gene has CDR1 SGDLS and CDR2 YYNGEE. CDR3 residues: CASSVVGYSPLHF. Here the CDR3 DNA reads TGTGCCAGCAGCGTAGTCGGTTATTCACCCCTCCACTTT.

A few counts support this clone. Other DNA sequences in this specimen translate into the identical CDR3. V usage is TRBV4-1 and J usage is TRBJ2-5; D tentatively reads TRBD1 or TRBD2 (5 bases each). The CDR3 consists of 13 residues. Trimming removed 4 bases from V and 5 bases from J, with 11 bases in between. Germline CDR1 is MGHRA and CDR2 is YSYEKL. The CDR3 DNA is TGCGCCAGCAGCCTTTCAGGGACGGAGACCCAGTACTTC. Translating it yields CASSLSGTETQYF.

The CDR3 DNA reads as TGTGCCAGCCGGAGAGGGGAGGCCGGCTACACCTTC. Translation: CASRRGEAGYTF. This chain links TRBV25-1 with TRBJ1-2; D is possibly TRBD1 (5 bases). This CDR3 is built from 12 residues. V was clipped by 8 bases and J by 8 bases, with 15 bases between them. Germline CDR1 MGHDK, CDR2 SYGVNS.

The chain couples TRBV14 to TRBJ2-1, with 13 bases lining up with TRBD2. V gave up 5 bases and J gave up 6 bases; unmatched junction bases: 10. Germline-derived CDR1 and CDR2 are SGHDN and FVKESK. The CDR3 runs to 17 residues. The CDR3 DNA follows: TGTGCCAGCAGCGTACGAGGACTAGCGGGAGTCATCAATGAGCAGTTCTTC. Translated, it gives CASSVRGLAGVINEQFF.

The chain recombines TRBV7-2 with TRBJ1-6; TRBD1 agrees at 8 bases. J lost 7 bases, V lost 5 bases, and 10 bases had no gene match. The CDR3 spans 16 residues. CDR1 SGHTA and CDR2 FQGNSA come from the germline V gene. CDR3 bases: TGTGCCAGCAGCCCCAGGACAGGGCCGCAAAATTCACCCCTCCACTTT. Translated, it gives CASSPRTGPQNSPLHF.

The rearrangement uses TRBV2 and TRBJ2-7; perhaps TRBD1 as D (6 bases). This CDR3 is built from 14 residues. The V gene's germline CDR1 is SNHLY and CDR2 FYNNEI. V shed 6 bases and J shed 2 bases, with 14 bases lying between them. This CDR3 is CASSPRTVTYEQYF. CDR3 coding DNA: TGTGCCAGCAGCCCCCGGACAGTTACCTACGAGCAGTACTTC. The whole variable domain, filled in from reference TRBV2 and TRBJ2-7, reads EPEVTQTPSHQVTQMGQEVILRCVPISNHLYFYWYRQILGQKVEFLVSFYNNEISEKSEIFDDQFSVERPDGSNFTLKIRSTKLEDSAMYFCASSPRTVTYEQYFGPGTRLTVT.

This clone was observed a few times. The chain is built from TRBV24-1 and TRBJ2-1; D might be TRBD2 (6 bases). The CDR3 extends over 13 amino acids. CDR1 and CDR2 from the germline V gene are KGHDR and SFDVKD. The V and J ends lost 3 bases and 11 bases respectively, with 13 bases between them. CDR3 bases: TGTGCCACCAGTGATCCCTCGGCGGGAAAGCAGTTCTTC. Its translation is CATSDPSAGKQFF.

The CDR3 loop reads CSVEEAGAKNIQYF. The CDR3 region has the DNA TGCAGCGTTGAAGAGGCGGGGGCCAAAAACATTCAGTACTTC. This chain uses TRBV29-1 with TRBJ2-4, with D tentatively TRBD2 (6 bases). The V end was cut by 0 bases, the J end by 1 base, with 7 bases between. The germline CDR1 and CDR2 sequences are SQVTM and ANQGSEA. This CDR3 region has 14 residues.

The J gene is TRBJ1-3, the V gene TRBV3-1 (or the pseudogene TRBV3-2); the D is unclear. V lost 4 bases and J lost 3, with 16 bases in between. This CDR3 comprises 16 residues. Per germline, CDR1 LGHDT and CDR2 YNNKEL (reference sequence). This chain's CDR3 is CASSLRTAFYGNTIYF. The CDR3 DNA follows: TGTGCCAGCAGCCTCCGGACGGCTTTTTATGGAAACACCATATATTTT.

The chain has TRBV12-5 and TRBJ1-5; D remains unclear. Looked up from germline, CDR1 is LGHNT and CDR2 is FRNRAP. With 4 bases removed from V and 5 bases from J, the gap between germline ends came to 6 bases. The CDR3 contains 12 residues. This CDR3 is CASGYLDQPQHF. CDR3 bases: TGTGCTAGTGGTTACTTAGATCAGCCCCAGCATTTT.

The gene calls are TRBV6-2 or TRBV6-3 and TRBJ2-7, with 7 bases that match TRBD2. The length of the CDR3 is 14 residues. After removal of 2 bases from V and 0 bases from J, the junction contained 1 base not matched to a gene. Germline assignment: CDR1 MNHEY and CDR2 SVGEGT. CDR3 bases: TGTGCCAGCAGTTACGGGACTACCTCCTACGAGCAGTACTTC. This translates into CASSYGTTSYEQYF.

This clone has just one count. The V call is TRBV5-8, the J call TRBJ1-1, with D possibly being TRBD1 (5 bases). V lost 3 bases and J 7 bases, leaving 7 bases between the germline ends. The germline V gene encodes CDR1 SGHTS and CDR2 YDEGEE. The CDR3 has 11 residues. The DNA of the CDR3 is TGTGCCAGCAGCTCAGGGCTTGAAGCTTTCTTT. Translation gives CASSSGLEAFF.

CDR3 protein: CASRADRYSNQPQHF. CDR3 coding DNA: TGTGCCAGCAGGGCCGACAGGTATAGCAATCAGCCCCAGCATTTT. V usage is TRBV2 and J usage is TRBJ1-5, with TRBD1 as a possible D gene (6 bases). V lost 6 bases, J lost 0 bases, and 12 bases lay in between. The CDR3 extends over 15 amino acids. Germline V gives CDR1 SNHLY, CDR2 FYNNEI.

The chain is built from TRBV24-1 and TRBJ1-6; maybe TRBD1 (5 bases). Trimming took off 3 bases at V and 0 bases at J, with 14 bases between the two ends. The CDR3 has 18 amino acids. Germline CDR1 is KGHDR and CDR2 is SFDVKD. CDR3 protein: CATSDPDSQSSYNSPLHF. The CDR3 bases are TGTGCCACCAGTGATCCCGACAGCCAGAGCTCCTATAATTCACCCCTCCACTTT.

This clone was recorded only once. This chain links TRBV5-1 with TRBJ2-5; D is uncertain. Germline assignment: CDR1 SGHRS and CDR2 YFSETQ. Trimming took 4 bases from V and 3 from J, leaving 10 bases between them. The CDR3 totals 13 residues. Written as DNA, the CDR3 is TGCGCCAGCAGCACGATTACAGAAGAGACCCAGTACTTC. Residues: CASSTITEETQYF.

The gene calls are TRBV7-2 and TRBJ2-7; D remains unclear. Looked up from germline, CDR1 is SGHTA and CDR2 is FQGNSA. V lost 1 base, J lost 4 bases, and 14 bases lay in between. This CDR3 contains 15 residues. The CDR3: CASSLGVVTQYEQYF. DNA of the CDR3: TGTGCCAGCAGCTTAGGGGTGGTGACTCAATACGAGCAGTACTTC.

The chain links TRBV6-5 to TRBJ2-7; D is perhaps TRBD1 (5 bases). V was clipped by 6 bases and J by 0 bases, with 12 bases between them. The CDR3 spans 14 residues. Germline-derived CDR1 and CDR2 are MNHEY and SVGAGI. The CDR3 region is CASRQGADSYEQYF. CDR3 DNA sequence: TGTGCCAGCAGGCAGGGTGCGGACTCCTACGAGCAGTACTTC.

This chain joins TRBV5-1 and TRBJ1-1; D not resolved. The V end lost 2 bases, the J end lost 0 bases, and 11 bases lay between the germline ends. This CDR3 region has 15 residues. Germline V CDR1 and CDR2: SGHRS, YFSETQ. CDR3 sequence (DNA): TGCGCCAGCAGCTTTGGAAGAAGTATGAACACTGAAGCTTTCTTT. It encodes CASSFGRSMNTEAFF.

The chain carries TRBV5-1 and TRBJ1-6; weak D call: TRBD1 (6 bases). Trimming left V 0 bases short and J 4 bases short, with 11 bases between. The CDR3 consists of 16 residues. Germline lookup yields CDR1 SGHRS and CDR2 YFSETQ. This chain's CDR3 is CASSLGRGRYNSPLHF. The DNA for the CDR3 is TGCGCCAGCAGCTTGGGGAGGGGGAGGTATAATTCACCCCTCCACTTT.

The chain links TRBV7-9 to TRBJ2-7; 7 bases agree with TRBD2. Trimming removed 1 base from V and 0 bases from J; junction bases left unmatched: 9. This CDR3 contains 17 residues. Germline CDR1 and CDR2: SEHNR and FQNEAQ (reference sequence). This CDR3 is CASSLGFRSSGSYEQYF. The CDR3 coding sequence is TGTGCCAGCAGCTTAGGGTTCAGATCTAGCGGCTCCTACGAGCAGTACTTC. The full variable domain, its missing parts supplied by reference TRBV7-9 and TRBJ2-7, is DTGVSQNPRHKITKRGQNVTFRCDPISEHNRLYWYRQTLGQGPEFLTYFQNEAQLEKSRLLSDRFSAERPKGSFSTLEIQRTEQGDSAMYLCASSLGFRSSGSYEQYFGPGTRLTVT.

This rearrangement joins TRBV4-3 to TRBJ2-7; 10 nucleotides align to TRBD1. Germline CDR1 reads LGHNA; CDR2 reads YSLEER. The junction had 5 bases not matched to a gene; V was cut back by 4 bases and J by 5 bases. The CDR3 contains 14 residues. CDR3 bases: TGCGCCAGCAGCCCCGTGGGGACAGGGGACGAGCAGTACTTC. Translation: CASSPVGTGDEQYF.